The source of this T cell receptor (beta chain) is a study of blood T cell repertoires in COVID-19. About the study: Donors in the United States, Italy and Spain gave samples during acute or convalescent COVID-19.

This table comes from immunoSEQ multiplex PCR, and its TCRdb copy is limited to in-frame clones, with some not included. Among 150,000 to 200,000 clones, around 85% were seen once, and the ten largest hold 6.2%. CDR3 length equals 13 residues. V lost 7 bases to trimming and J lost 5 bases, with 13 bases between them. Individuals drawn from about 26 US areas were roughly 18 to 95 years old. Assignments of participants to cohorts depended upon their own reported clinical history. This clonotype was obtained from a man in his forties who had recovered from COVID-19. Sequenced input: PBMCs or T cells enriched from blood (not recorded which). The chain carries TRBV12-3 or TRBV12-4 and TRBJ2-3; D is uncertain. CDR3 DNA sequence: TGTGCCAGCACCCTTCCGGCGGAAGATACGCAGTATTTT. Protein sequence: CASTLPAEDTQYF.